These 2 T cell receptor beta chains were sequenced from one sample in a study of control samples from healthy donors and cancer patients. Clones were sequenced by immunoSEQ multiplex PCR, and TCRdb holds only the in-frame ones, with some missing. Of around 170,000 clones in the sample, over 85% were seen once. The sequencing sample was made of blood. The receptors here all came from a man aged 30 to 39 in good health.

A few counts support this clone. J is TRBJ1-2 and V is TRBV5-6, with 9 bases fitting TRBD1. The ends lost 4 bases at V and 6 bases at J; junction bases unmatched: 4. Per the germline V gene, CDR1 is SGHDT and CDR2 is YYEEEE. The CDR3 spans 13 residues. The CDR3 loop is CASSLGQGNGYTF. As DNA, the CDR3 is TGTGCCAGCAGCCTGGGACAGGGAAATGGCTACACCTTC.

The chain combines TRBV11-3 with TRBJ2-7, with TRBD2 as a possible D gene (5 bases). Germline V gene data show CDR1 as SGHNT and CDR2 as YENEEA. The length of the CDR3 is 13 residues. Here the CDR3 reads CALEGDVSYEQYF. The CDR3 DNA follows: TGTGCTCTCGAGGGAGATGTATCCTACGAGCAGTACTTC.